This T cell receptor (beta chain) was identified during a study of blood T cell repertoires in COVID-19. Study as a whole: Samples taken during acute and convalescent COVID-19 were collected in the United States, Italy and Spain. The cDNA or gDNA used as material had been derived from T cells, B-cell-depleted T cells, or PBMCs.

The length of the CDR3 is 15 residues. The germline V gene encodes CDR1 MNHEY and CDR2 SVGAGI. V dropped 3 bases and J dropped 8 bases, with 16 bases sitting between them. Sequencing used immunoSEQ multiplex PCR; TCRdb keeps in-frame clones, though not all of them. Among about 220,000 clones, about nine tenths were seen once, and the ten largest hold 2.2%. This clone was observed once. The clonotype comes from a man under 40 who had recovered from COVID-19. This chain links TRBV6-5 with TRBJ1-4; no clear D gene. The specimen sequenced was peripheral blood. The CDR3 DNA reads as TGTGCCAGCAGTTATCCGCGGGGTAGGGAAGAAAAACTGTTTTTT. This translates into CASSYPRGREEKLFF.